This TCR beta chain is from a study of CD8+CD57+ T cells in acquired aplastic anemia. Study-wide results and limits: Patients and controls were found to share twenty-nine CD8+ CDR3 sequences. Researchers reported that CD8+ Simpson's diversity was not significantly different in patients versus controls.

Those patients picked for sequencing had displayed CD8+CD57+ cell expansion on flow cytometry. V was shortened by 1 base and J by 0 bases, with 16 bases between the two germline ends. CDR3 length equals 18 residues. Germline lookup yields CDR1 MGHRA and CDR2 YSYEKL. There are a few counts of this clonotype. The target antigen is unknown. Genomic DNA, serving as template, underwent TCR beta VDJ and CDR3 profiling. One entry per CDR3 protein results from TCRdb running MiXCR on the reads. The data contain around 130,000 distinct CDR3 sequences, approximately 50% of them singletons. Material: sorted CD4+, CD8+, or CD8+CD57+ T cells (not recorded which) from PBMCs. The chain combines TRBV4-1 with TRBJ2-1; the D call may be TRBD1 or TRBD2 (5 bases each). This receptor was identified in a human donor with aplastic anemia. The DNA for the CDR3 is TGCGCCAGCAGCCAAGGGGGCCCGCGGGTCAACTCCTACAATGAGCAGTTCTTC. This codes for CASSQGGPRVNSYNEQFF.